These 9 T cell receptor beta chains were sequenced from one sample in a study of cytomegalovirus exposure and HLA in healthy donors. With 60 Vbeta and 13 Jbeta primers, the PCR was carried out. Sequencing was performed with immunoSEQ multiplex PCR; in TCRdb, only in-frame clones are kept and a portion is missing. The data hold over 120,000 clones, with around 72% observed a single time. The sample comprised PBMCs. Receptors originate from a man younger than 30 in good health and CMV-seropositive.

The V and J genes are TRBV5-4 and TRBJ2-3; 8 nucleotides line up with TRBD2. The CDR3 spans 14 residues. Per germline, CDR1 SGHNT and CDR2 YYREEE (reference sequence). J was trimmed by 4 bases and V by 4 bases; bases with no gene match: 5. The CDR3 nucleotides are TGTGCCAGCAGCAAGGGACTAGTGTCAGATACGCAGTATTTT. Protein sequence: CASSKGLVSDTQYF.

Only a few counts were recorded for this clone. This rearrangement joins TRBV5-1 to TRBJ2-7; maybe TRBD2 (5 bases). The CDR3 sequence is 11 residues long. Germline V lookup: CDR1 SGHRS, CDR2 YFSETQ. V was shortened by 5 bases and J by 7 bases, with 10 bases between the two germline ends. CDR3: CASRSGVEQYF. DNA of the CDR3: TGCGCCAGCAGATCCGGGGTGGAGCAGTACTTC.

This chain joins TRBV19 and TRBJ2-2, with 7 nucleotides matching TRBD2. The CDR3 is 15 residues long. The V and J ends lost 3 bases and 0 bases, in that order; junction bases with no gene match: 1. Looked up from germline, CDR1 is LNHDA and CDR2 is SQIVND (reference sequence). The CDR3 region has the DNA TGTGCCAGTAGTATCGGACTAGCGAACACCGGGGAGCTGTTTTTT. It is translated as CASSIGLANTGELFF.

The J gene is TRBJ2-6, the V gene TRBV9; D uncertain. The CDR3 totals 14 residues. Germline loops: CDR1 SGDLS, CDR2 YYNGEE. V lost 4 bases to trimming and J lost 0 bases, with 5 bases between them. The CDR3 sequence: CASSPGSGANVLTF. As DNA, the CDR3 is TGTGCCAGCAGCCCGGGCTCTGGGGCCAACGTCCTGACTTTC. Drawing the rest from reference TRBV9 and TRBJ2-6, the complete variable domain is DSGVTQTPKHLITATGQRVTLRCSPRSGDLSVYWYQQSLDQGLQFLIQYYNGEERAKGNILERFSAQQFPDLHSELNLSSLELGDSALYFCASSPGSGANVLTFGAGSRLTVL.

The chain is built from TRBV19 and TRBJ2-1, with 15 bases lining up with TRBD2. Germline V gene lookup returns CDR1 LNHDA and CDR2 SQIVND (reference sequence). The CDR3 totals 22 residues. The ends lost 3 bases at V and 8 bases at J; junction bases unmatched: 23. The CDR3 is CASSMGQGAIGTSGGTIYEQFF. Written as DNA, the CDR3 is TGTGCCAGTAGTATGGGACAGGGGGCAATCGGGACTAGCGGGGGGACCATCTATGAGCAGTTCTTC.

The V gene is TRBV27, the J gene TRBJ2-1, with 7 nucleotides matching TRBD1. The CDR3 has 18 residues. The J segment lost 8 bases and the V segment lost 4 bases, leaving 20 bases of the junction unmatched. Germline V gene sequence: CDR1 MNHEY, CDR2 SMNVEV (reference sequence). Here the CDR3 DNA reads TGTGCCAGCAGTTGGTCCCAGGGGGATGCAGGGGTAGGCGATGAGCAGTTCTTC. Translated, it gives CASSWSQGDAGVGDEQFF.

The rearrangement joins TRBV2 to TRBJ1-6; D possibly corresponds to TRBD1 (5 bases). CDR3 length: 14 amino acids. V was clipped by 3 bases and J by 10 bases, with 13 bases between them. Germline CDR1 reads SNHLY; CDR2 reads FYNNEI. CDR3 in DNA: TGTGCCAGCAGTGAGGGCAGGGTGATGTCACCCCTCCACTTT. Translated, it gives CASSEGRVMSPLHF.

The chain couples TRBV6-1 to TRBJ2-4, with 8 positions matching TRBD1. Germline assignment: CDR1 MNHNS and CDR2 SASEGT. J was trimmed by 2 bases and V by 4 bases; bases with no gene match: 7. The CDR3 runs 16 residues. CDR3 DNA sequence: TGTGCCAGCAGTGCTGGGACAGGCGGGACCAAAAACATTCAGTACTTC. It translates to CASSAGTGGTKNIQYF.

CDR3 nucleotide sequence: TGTGCCAGCTCACCATCCGGGACAGGGGTAGCAACTAATGAAAAACTGTTTTTT. It encodes CASSPSGTGVATNEKLFF. V gene TRBV18 combines with J gene TRBJ1-4, with TRBD1 identical over 10 bases. CDR1 and CDR2 from the germline V gene are KGHSH and LQKENI. V was clipped by 2 bases and J by 0 bases; unmatched bases: 6. The CDR3 loop spans 18 amino acids.